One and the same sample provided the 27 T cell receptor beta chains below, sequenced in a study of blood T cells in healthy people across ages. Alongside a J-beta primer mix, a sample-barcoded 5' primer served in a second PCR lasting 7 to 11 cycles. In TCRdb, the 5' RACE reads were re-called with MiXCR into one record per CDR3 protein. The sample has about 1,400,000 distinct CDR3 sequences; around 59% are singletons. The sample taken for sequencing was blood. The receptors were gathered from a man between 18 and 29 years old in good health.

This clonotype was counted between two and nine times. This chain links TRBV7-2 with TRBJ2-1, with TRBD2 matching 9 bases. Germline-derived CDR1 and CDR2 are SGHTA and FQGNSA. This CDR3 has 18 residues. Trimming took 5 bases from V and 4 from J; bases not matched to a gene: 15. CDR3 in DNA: TGTGCCAGCAGCCCTCAACACCCACGACTAGCGGAGTACAATGAGCAGTTCTTC. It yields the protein CASSPQHPRLAEYNEQFF.

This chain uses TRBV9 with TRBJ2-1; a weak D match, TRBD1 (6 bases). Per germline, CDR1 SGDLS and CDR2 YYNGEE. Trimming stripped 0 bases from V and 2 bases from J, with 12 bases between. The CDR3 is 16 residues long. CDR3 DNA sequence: TGTGCCAGCAGCGTAGAGTGGACAGACCCCTACAATGAGCAGTTCTTC. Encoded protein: CASSVEWTDPYNEQFF.

CDR3 nucleotides: TGTGCCAGCAGCCCCCAGTCGATGACGGTGAGTCGGACTGAAGCTTTCTTT. It is translated as CASSPQSMTVSRTEAFF. The J gene is TRBJ1-1, the V gene TRBV7-9; D unresolved. Trimming cost V 5 bases and J 5 bases, with 24 bases left between them. The CDR3 extends over 17 amino acids. Germline loops: CDR1 SEHNR, CDR2 FQNEAQ (reference sequence). The complete variable domain, with remaining parts taken from reference TRBV7-9 and TRBJ1-1, reads DTGVSQNPRHKITKRGQNVTFRCDPISEHNRLYWYRQTLGQGPEFLTYFQNEAQLEKSRLLSDRFSAERPKGSFSTLEIQRTEQGDSAMYLCASSPQSMTVSRTEAFFGQGTRLTVV.

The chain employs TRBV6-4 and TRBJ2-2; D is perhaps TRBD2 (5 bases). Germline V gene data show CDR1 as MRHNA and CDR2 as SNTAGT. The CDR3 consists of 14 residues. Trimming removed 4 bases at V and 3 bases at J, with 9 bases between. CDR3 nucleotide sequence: TGTGCCAGCAGTGGAGGGAGTGACACCGGGGAGCTGTTTTTT. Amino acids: CASSGGSDTGELFF.

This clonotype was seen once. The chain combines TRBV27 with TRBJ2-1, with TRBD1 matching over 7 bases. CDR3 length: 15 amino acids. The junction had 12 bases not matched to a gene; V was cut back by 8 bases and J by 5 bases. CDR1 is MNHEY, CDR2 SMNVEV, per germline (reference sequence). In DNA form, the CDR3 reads TGTGCCAGCTCCCGAATCGACAGGGACCACAATGAGCAGTTCTTC. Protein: CASSRIDRDHNEQFF.

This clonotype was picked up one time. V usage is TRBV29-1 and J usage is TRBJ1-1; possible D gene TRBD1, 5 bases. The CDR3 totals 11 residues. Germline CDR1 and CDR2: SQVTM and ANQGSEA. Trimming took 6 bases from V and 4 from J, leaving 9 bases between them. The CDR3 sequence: CSVAGLTEAFF. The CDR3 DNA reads TGCAGCGTGGCAGGGCTCACTGAAGCTTTCTTT.

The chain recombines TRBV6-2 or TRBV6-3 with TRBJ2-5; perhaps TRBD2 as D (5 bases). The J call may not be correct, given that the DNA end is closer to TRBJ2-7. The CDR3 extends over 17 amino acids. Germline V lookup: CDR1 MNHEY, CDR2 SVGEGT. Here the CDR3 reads CASSYLHEWGSDYEQYF. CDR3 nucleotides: TGTGCCAGCAGTTATCTCCACGAGTGGGGTAGCGACTACGAGCAGTACTTC.

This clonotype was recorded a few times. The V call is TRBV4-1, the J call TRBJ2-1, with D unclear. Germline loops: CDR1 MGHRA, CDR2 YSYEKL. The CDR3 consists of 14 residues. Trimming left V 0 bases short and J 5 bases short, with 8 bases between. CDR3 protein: CASSQDVVNNEQFF. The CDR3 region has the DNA TGCGCCAGCAGCCAAGATGTGGTGAACAATGAGCAGTTCTTC.

The CDR3 protein is CASSLVAGEASPLHF. CDR3 nucleotides: TGTGCCAGCAGCTTAGTAGCGGGGGAGGCTTCACCCCTCCACTTT. The chain recombines TRBV7-2 with TRBJ1-6; TRBD1 is a possible D gene (5 bases). Germline V gene data show CDR1 as SGHTA and CDR2 as FQGNSA. V was trimmed by 1 base and J by 9 bases, leaving 13 bases between them. CDR3 size: 15 residues.

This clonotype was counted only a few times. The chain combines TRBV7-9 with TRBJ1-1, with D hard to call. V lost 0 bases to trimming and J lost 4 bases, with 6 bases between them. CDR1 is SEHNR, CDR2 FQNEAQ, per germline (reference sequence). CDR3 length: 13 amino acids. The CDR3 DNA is TGTGCCAGCAGCTTAGCGTTCAGCACTGAAGCTTTCTTT. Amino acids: CASSLAFSTEAFF. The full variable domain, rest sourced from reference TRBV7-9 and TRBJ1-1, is DTGVSQNPRHKITKRGQNVTFRCDPISEHNRLYWYRQTLGQGPEFLTYFQNEAQLEKSRLLSDRFSAERPKGSFSTLEIQRTEQGDSAMYLCASSLAFSTEAFFGQGTRLTVV.

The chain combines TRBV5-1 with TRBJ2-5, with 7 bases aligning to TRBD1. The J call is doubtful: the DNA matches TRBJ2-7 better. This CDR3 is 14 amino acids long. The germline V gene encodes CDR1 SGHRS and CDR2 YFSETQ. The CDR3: CASSLTTGRYEQYF. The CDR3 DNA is TGCGCCAGCAGCTTAACGACAGGGCGATACGAGCAGTACTTC.

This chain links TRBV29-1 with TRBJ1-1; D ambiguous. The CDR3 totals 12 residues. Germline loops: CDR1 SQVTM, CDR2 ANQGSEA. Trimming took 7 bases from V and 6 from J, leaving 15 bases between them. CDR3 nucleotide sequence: TGCAGCGCCCGATCCGACGGGGCTGAAGCTTTCTTT. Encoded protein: CSARSDGAEAFF.

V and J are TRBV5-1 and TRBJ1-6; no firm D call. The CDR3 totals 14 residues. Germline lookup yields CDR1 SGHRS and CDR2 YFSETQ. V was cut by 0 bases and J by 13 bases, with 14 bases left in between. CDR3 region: CASSLEVGKSPLHF. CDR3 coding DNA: TGCGCCAGCAGCTTGGAAGTTGGCAAGTCGCCCCTCCACTTT.

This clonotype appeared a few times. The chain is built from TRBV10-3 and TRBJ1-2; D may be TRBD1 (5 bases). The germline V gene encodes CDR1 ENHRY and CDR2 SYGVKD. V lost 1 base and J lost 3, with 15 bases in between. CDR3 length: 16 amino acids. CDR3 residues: CAISEFQPGRDYGYTF. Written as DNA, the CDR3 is TGTGCCATCAGTGAGTTCCAGCCGGGGCGCGACTATGGCTACACCTTC.

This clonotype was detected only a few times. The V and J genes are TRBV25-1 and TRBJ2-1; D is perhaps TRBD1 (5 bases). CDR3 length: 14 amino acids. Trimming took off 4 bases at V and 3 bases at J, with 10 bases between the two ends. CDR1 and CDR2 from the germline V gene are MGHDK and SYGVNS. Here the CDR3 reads CASSVQGSYNEQFF. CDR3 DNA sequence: TGTGCCAGCAGTGTTCAGGGTAGCTACAATGAGCAGTTCTTC. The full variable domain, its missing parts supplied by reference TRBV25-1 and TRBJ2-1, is EADIYQTPRYLVIGTGKKITLECSQTMGHDKMYWYQQDPGMELHLIHYSYGVNSTEKGDLSSESTVSRIRTEHFPLTLESARPSHTSQYLCASSVQGSYNEQFFGPGTRLTVL.

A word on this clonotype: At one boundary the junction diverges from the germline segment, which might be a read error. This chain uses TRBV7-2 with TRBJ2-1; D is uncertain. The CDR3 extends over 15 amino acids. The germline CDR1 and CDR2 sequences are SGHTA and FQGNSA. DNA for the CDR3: TGTGCCAGCAGCTTTACTACCGGCTCCTACAATGAGCGGTTCTTC. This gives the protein CASSFTTGSYNERFF.

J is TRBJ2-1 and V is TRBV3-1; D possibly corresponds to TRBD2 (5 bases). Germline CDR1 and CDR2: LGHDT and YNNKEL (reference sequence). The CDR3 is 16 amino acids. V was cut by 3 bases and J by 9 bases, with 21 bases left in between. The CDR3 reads CASSHRSRYHEGEQFF. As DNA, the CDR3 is TGTGCCAGCAGCCATCGGTCGCGCTATCATGAGGGTGAGCAGTTCTTC.

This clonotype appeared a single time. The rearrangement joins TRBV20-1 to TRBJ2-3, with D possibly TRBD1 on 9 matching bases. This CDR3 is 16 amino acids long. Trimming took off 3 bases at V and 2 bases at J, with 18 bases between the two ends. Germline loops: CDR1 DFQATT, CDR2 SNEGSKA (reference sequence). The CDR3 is CSASIAGQGPTDTQYF. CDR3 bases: TGCAGTGCTAGCATAGCGGGACAGGGACCCACAGATACGCAGTATTTT.

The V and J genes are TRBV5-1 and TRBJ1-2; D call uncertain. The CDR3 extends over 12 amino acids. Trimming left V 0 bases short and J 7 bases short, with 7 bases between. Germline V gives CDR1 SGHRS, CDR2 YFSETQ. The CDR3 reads CASSLERAGYTF. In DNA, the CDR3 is TGCGCCAGCAGCTTGGAAAGGGCTGGCTACACCTTC.

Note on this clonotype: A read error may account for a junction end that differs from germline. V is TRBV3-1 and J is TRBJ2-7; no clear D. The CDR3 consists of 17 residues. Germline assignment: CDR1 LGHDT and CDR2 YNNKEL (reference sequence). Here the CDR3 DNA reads TGTGCCAGCAGCCAAGATTCCCCCTGGGATCAGAATTACGGGCAGTACTTC. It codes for CASSQDSPWDQNYGQYF.

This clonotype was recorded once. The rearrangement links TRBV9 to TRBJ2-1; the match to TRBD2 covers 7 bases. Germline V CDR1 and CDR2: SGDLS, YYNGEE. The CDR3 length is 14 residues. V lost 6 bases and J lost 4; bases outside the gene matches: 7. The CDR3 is CASNPTSTYNEQFF. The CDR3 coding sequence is TGTGCCAGCAACCCGACTAGCACTTACAATGAGCAGTTCTTC.

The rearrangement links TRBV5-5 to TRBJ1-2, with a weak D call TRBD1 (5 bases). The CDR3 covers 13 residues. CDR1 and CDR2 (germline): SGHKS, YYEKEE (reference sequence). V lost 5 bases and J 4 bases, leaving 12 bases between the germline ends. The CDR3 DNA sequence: TGTGCCAGCAGACACACAGGAAGCTATGGCTACACCTTC. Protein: CASRHTGSYGYTF.

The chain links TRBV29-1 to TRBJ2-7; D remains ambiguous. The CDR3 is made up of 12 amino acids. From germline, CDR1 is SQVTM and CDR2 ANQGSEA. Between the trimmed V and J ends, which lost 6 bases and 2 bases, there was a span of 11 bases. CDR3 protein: CSVTLAAYEQYF. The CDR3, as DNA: TGCAGCGTAACGCTGGCAGCCTACGAGCAGTACTTC.

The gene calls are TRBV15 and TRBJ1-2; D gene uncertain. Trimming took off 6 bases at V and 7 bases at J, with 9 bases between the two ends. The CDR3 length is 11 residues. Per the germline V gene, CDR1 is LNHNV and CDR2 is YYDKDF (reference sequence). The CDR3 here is CATSSPGGYTF. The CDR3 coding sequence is TGTGCCACCAGTTCTCCGGGTGGCTACACCTTC.

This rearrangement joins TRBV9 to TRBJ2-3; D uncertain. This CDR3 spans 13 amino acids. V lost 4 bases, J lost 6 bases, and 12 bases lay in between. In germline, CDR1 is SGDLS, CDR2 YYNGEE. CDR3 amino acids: CASSTHTRDTQYF. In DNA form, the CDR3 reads TGTGCCAGCAGCACTCACACCAGGGATACGCAGTATTTT.

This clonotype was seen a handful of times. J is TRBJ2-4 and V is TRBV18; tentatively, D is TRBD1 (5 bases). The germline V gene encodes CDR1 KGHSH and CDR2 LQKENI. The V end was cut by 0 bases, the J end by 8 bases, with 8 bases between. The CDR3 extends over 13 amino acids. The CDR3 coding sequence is TGTGCCAGCTCACCACCCGAACAGGACATTCAGTACTTC. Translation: CASSPPEQDIQYF. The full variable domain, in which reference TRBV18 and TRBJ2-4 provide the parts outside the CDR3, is NAGVMQNPRHLVRRRGQEARLRCSPMKGHSHVYWYRQLPEEGLKFMVYLQKENIIDESGMPKERFSAEFPKEGPSILRIQQVVRGDSAAYFCASSPPEQDIQYFGAGTRLSVL.

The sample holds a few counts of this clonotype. The CDR3 DNA sequence: TGCAGTGCTGGGAGGTTCGGGGGGAGCTCCTACGAGCAGTACTTC. This translates into CSAGRFGGSSYEQYF. The V and J genes are TRBV20-1 and TRBJ2-7; 7 positions match TRBD2. The CDR3 contains 15 residues. Germline V CDR1 and CDR2: DFQATT, SNEGSKA (reference sequence). The V and J ends lost 5 bases and 0 bases, in that order; junction bases with no gene match: 10.